The 11 T cell receptor beta chains presented below share a single source sample, sequenced in a study of cytomegalovirus exposure and HLA in healthy donors. PCR employed 60 Vbeta and 13 Jbeta primers. The table came from immunoSEQ multiplex PCR; TCRdb's copy has only in-frame clones and leaves some out. The repertoire has about 160,000 clones, approximately 79% of them found once; the top ten carry 6% to 7.5%. The sequenced material came from PBMCs. The receptors originated from a man aged 40-49 years in good health and CMV-seropositive.

This clone was observed a single time. The J gene is TRBJ2-3, the V gene TRBV9; no clear D. V shed 0 bases and J shed 2 bases, with 7 bases lying between them. The CDR3 has 14 residues. Looked up from germline, CDR1 is SGDLS and CDR2 is YYNGEE. The chain's CDR3 is CASSVVGNTDTQYF. In DNA, the CDR3 is TGTGCCAGCAGCGTAGTTGGCAACACAGATACGCAGTATTTT.

This clone was found once. The J gene is TRBJ1-1, the V gene TRBV6-5; D may be TRBD1 (5 bases). Trimming took off 2 bases at V and 8 bases at J, with 12 bases between the two ends. This CDR3 is 13 amino acids long. Germline V gives CDR1 MNHEY, CDR2 SVGAGI. CDR3 sequence: CASSYGASLEAFF. The CDR3 bases are TGTGCCAGCAGTTACGGGGCGTCGTTAGAAGCTTTCTTT.

The CDR3 DNA reads as TGTGCCAGCAGTTTTGGGCAGACGAACACTGAAGCTTTCTTT. Protein sequence: CASSFGQTNTEAFF. This rearrangement joins TRBV27 to TRBJ1-1; D is undetermined. V gave up 3 bases and J gave up 1 base, with 9 bases separating them. Germline V gene sequence: CDR1 MNHEY, CDR2 SMNVEV (reference sequence). This CDR3 is 14 amino acids long.

The chain employs TRBV5-6 and TRBJ2-1; 7 bases are shared with TRBD2. The germline V gene has CDR1 SGHDT and CDR2 YYEEEE. CDR3 length equals 14 residues. V lost 6 bases, J lost 4 bases, and 7 bases stayed unmatched. The CDR3 DNA is TGTGCCAGCATTTGGAGCGGGACTTACAATGAGCAGTTCTTC. Translation: CASIWSGTYNEQFF.

J is TRBJ2-7 and V is TRBV5-1; 9 nucleotides agree with TRBD1. The V gene's germline CDR1 is SGHRS and CDR2 YFSETQ. V dropped 3 bases and J dropped 1; count of bases not matched to a gene: 5. The CDR3 is made up of 15 amino acids. DNA for the CDR3: TGCGCCAGCAGCTCGGACAGGGGAGGGTCCTACGAGCAGTACTTC. This codes for CASSSDRGGSYEQYF.

The CDR3 sequence: CASSHDRVPGNTIYF. DNA of the CDR3: TGTGCCAGCAGCCACGACAGGGTACCTGGAAACACCATATATTTT. The chain uses TRBV4-2 and TRBJ1-3; 7 positions match TRBD1. This CDR3 is 15 amino acids long. The V segment lost 3 bases and the J segment 2 bases; nucleotides outside the gene matches: 4. CDR1 and CDR2 from the germline V gene are LGHNA and YNFKEQ.

The DNA for the CDR3 is TGTGCCAGCAGCGTAGGTGGGGGGATGGGGGGAGCTTTCTTT. Translating it yields CASSVGGGMGGAFF. The chain employs TRBV9 and TRBJ1-1; a possible D gene is TRBD1 (5 bases). This CDR3 is 14 amino acids long. Germline CDR1 SGDLS, CDR2 YYNGEE. Trimming took 0 bases from V and 10 from J, leaving 16 bases between them.

The table lists this clone with a few counts. This sequence joins TRBV6-6 and TRBJ1-2, with D tentatively TRBD1 (6 bases). Germline CDR1 MNHNY, CDR2 SVGAGI (reference sequence). V lost 7 bases to trimming and J lost 3 bases, with 12 bases between them. This CDR3 region has 13 residues. DNA of the CDR3: TGTGCCAGCAACCAGCCAGGGGACTATGGCTACACCTTC. Its protein is CASNQPGDYGYTF.

CDR3 loop: CASSGTGGAYEKLFF. Here the CDR3 DNA reads TGCGCCAGCAGCGGTACAGGGGGCGCGTATGAAAAACTGTTTTTT. The chain employs TRBV4-3 and TRBJ1-4; 9 positions match TRBD1. With V trimmed by 5 bases and J by 6 bases, 7 bases remained unmatched. Germline V gives CDR1 LGHNA, CDR2 YSLEER. The CDR3 extends over 15 amino acids.

This chain uses TRBV18 with TRBJ1-1; 7 bases match TRBD1. Germline loops: CDR1 KGHSH, CDR2 LQKENI. The ends lost 5 bases at V and 4 bases at J; junction bases unmatched: 10. This CDR3 contains 15 residues. The DNA for the CDR3 is TGTGCCAGCTCAAATCGACAGGGAATGCGCACTGAAGCTTTCTTT. Protein: CASSNRQGMRTEAFF. The full variable domain, its missing parts supplied by reference TRBV18 and TRBJ1-1, is NAGVMQNPRHLVRRRGQEARLRCSPMKGHSHVYWYRQLPEEGLKFMVYLQKENIIDESGMPKERFSAEFPKEGPSILRIQQVVRGDSAAYFCASSNRQGMRTEAFFGQGTRLTVV.

This clone appeared once. The gene calls are TRBV19 and TRBJ1-1; 7 bases line up with TRBD1. The germline gives CDR1 LNHDA, CDR2 SQIVND (reference sequence). This CDR3 comprises 13 residues. Losses at the gene ends were 9 bases for V and 1 base for J; bases not matched to a gene: 5. The CDR3 loop is CASRQGRNTEAFF. CDR3 bases: TGTGCCAGCCGACAGGGAAGGAACACTGAAGCTTTCTTT. The full variable domain, its missing parts supplied by reference TRBV19 and TRBJ1-1, is DGGITQSPKYLFRKEGQNVTLSCEQNLNHDAMYWYRQDPGQGLRLIYYSQIVNDFQKGDIAEGYSVSREKKESFPLTVTSAQKNPTAFYLCASRQGRNTEAFFGQGTRLTVV.